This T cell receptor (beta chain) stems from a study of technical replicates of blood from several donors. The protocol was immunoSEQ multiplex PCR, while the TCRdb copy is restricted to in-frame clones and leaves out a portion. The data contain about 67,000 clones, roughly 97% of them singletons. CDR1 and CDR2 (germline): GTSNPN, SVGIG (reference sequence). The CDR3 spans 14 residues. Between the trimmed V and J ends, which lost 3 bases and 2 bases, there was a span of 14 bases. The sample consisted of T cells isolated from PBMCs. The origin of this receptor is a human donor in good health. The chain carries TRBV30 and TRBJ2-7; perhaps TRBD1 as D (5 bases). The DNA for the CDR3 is TGTGCCTGGAGCAATGATTGGGGCACCTACGAGCAGTACTTC. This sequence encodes CAWSNDWGTYEQYF.